This TCR beta chain appears in the sequencing data of a study of cytomegalovirus exposure and HLA in healthy donors. Vbeta (60) and Jbeta (13) primers were used in the PCR. This table comes from immunoSEQ multiplex PCR, and its TCRdb copy is limited to in-frame clones, with some not included. There are about 42,000 clones in the sample, with approximately 1.4% held by the top ten. Germline CDR1 and CDR2: MNHEY and SVGAGI. CDR3 length: 14 residues. The V gene lost 8 bases and the J gene lost 4 bases, with 18 bases spanning the gap. Material for sequencing was PBMCs. This TCR derives from a man younger than 40 in good health and CMV-seronegative. V gene TRBV6-5 combines with J gene TRBJ2-7; the D gene is possibly TRBD2 (6 bases). The CDR3 loop reads CASRFSGTQYEQYF. DNA of the CDR3: TGTGCCAGCCGGTTTTCAGGGACTCAGTACGAGCAGTACTTC.